The following is a T cell receptor (beta chain) sequence with its context. The antigen remains undetermined. The authors produced TCR alpha and TCR beta cDNA libraries with sample barcodes and UMIs by 5'RACE using constant-segment primers. MiXCR, run by TCRdb on the 5' RACE reads, gives a single entry per CDR3 protein. The repertoire holds approximately 480,000 distinct CDR3 sequences, with 15% to 20% as singletons. This specimen comes from a study of T-cell memory formation after mild COVID-19. Notes on the study in general: There was a balanced CD4/CD8 profile in clones contracting day 15 to 85, and later expanders leaned CD4+. Pre-infection memory contained some responding clones, which suggested that cross-reactive memory had joined.

The source material was PBMCs or a T cell subset sorted from them (not recorded which). This TCR came from an adult woman who had mild COVID-19 (a few samples of this study predate the infection). Cell type and time point are not known.

As DNA, the CDR3 is TGTGCCAGCAGCACCGAACGGGGGCAAGAGACCCAGTACTTC. Its protein is CASSTERGQETQYF. The gene calls are TRBV12-3 or TRBV12-4 and TRBJ2-5; the D gene is possibly TRBD2 (6 bases). V was shortened by 6 bases and J by 2 bases, with 13 bases between the two germline ends. The CDR3 length is 14 residues.